Below, 21 T cell receptor beta chains from the same sample are listed, as sequenced in a study of identical twins. Using its own MiXCR run on the 5' RACE reads, TCRdb lists one record per CDR3 protein. The sample consists of roughly 250,000 distinct CDR3 sequences, roughly 13% of them appearing once. Material: memory (CD45RO+) T cells sorted from blood. These receptors all come from a woman aged 18-30 years in good health.

The V and J genes are TRBV3-1 and TRBJ2-3, with D unresolved. Looked up from germline, CDR1 is LGHDT and CDR2 is YNNKEL (reference sequence). The CDR3 is 12 residues long. The V end was cut by 6 bases, the J end by 4 bases, with 8 bases between. CDR3 amino acids: CASRGGADTQYF. CDR3 in DNA: TGTGCCAGCAGGGGTGGGGCAGATACGCAGTATTTT.

This clonotype came up many times. The chain recombines TRBV11-2 with TRBJ1-6, with 8 bases fitting TRBD1. The CDR3 runs to 15 residues. The germline V gene encodes CDR1 SGHAT and CDR2 FQNNGV. The V gene end was trimmed by 0 bases and the J gene end by 9 bases; junction bases not matched to a gene: 4. This CDR3 reads CASSLEAGGISPLHF. The CDR3 DNA reads as TGTGCCAGCAGCTTAGAGGCAGGGGGCATTTCACCCCTCCACTTT.

This clonotype was seen only a few times. The J gene is TRBJ2-2, the V gene TRBV5-1; D is possibly TRBD2 (5 bases). Germline CDR1 SGHRS, CDR2 YFSETQ. This CDR3 region has 15 residues. The V and J ends lost 2 bases and 2 bases respectively, with 10 bases between them. The CDR3 bases are TGCGCCAGCAGCTTAGAGCTAGCTAACACCGGGGAGCTGTTTTTT. Its translation: CASSLELANTGELFF.

The chain links TRBV7-9 to TRBJ1-3; D possibly corresponds to TRBD1 (5 bases). V was trimmed by 3 bases and J by 4 bases, leaving 10 bases between them. Germline V gene data show CDR1 as SEHNR and CDR2 as FQNEAQ (reference sequence). The CDR3 runs 14 residues. DNA for the CDR3: TGTGCCAGCAGCTTCAGGGAATTAGGAAACACCATATATTTT. It is translated as CASSFRELGNTIYF.

This clonotype appeared a single time. This sequence may be a read error, since a much larger clone differs from it by one base. This sequence joins TRBV7-8 and TRBJ1-6, with no clear D. CDR1 is SGHVS, CDR2 FQNEAQ, per germline. This CDR3 contains 13 residues. The V and J ends lost 1 base and 7 bases respectively, with 5 bases between them. CDR3 bases: TGTGCCAGCAGCTTAGTGGAGAATTCACCCCTCCACTTT. Its protein product is CASSLVENSPLHF. Together with reference TRBV7-8 and TRBJ1-6, the CDR3 gives the full variable domain: GAGVSQSPRYKVAKRGQDVALRCDPISGHVSLFWYQQALGQGPEFLTYFQNEAQLDKSGLPSDRFFAERPEGSVSTLKIQRTQQEDSAVYLCASSLVENSPLHFGNGTRLTVT.

This clonotype was seen a handful of times. The rearrangement links TRBV29-1 to TRBJ2-1, with no clear D. Looked up from germline, CDR1 is SQVTM and CDR2 is ANQGSEA. Trimming removed 5 bases from V and 0 bases from J, with 11 bases in between. This CDR3 is built from 14 residues. CDR3 protein: CSVRRLDSYNEQFF. The CDR3 region has the DNA TGCAGCGTTCGAAGACTTGACTCCTACAATGAGCAGTTCTTC.

This clonotype was counted at least ten times. The chain links TRBV20-1 to TRBJ2-5; D gene unclear. Germline V gives CDR1 DFQATT, CDR2 SNEGSKA (reference sequence). V lost 3 bases to trimming and J lost 5 bases, with 7 bases between them. The CDR3 has 11 residues. CDR3 DNA sequence: TGCAGTGCTAGTGTCTACGAGACCCAGTACTTC. It translates to CSASVYETQYF.

This clonotype was counted a few times. One end of the junction varies from germline; a read error may be responsible. The chain uses TRBV3-1 and TRBJ2-7; perhaps D is TRBD1 or TRBD2 (5 bases each). CDR3 length: 14 residues. Germline V CDR1 and CDR2: LGHDT, YNNKEL (reference sequence). The CDR3 region is CASSQGTGLYEQSF. The CDR3 nucleotides are TGTGCCAGCAGCCAAGGGACGGGGCTCTACGAGCAGTCCTTC.

This clonotype was observed at least ten times. The chain has TRBV5-1 and TRBJ1-2; a weak D match, TRBD1 (5 bases). The V and J ends lost 0 bases and 3 bases respectively, with 12 bases between them. Germline-derived CDR1 and CDR2 are SGHRS and YFSETQ. The CDR3 is made up of 15 amino acids. The CDR3 DNA sequence: TGCGCCAGCAGCTTGGACGGGGACTATGACTATGGCTACACCTTC. This sequence encodes CASSLDGDYDYGYTF.

V is TRBV20-1 and J is TRBJ2-7; weak D call: TRBD2 (5 bases). The V end was cut by 3 bases, the J end by 2 bases, with 5 bases between. Germline CDR1 and CDR2: DFQATT and SNEGSKA (reference sequence). This CDR3 is built from 11 residues. The DNA for the CDR3 is TGCAGTGCTAGGAGGGCCTACGAGCAGTACTTC. Residues: CSARRAYEQYF.

Only a few counts were recorded for this clonotype. The chain recombines TRBV9 with TRBJ2-1; no clear D. Germline V gene data show CDR1 as SGDLS and CDR2 as YYNGEE. This CDR3 has 15 residues. The V and J ends lost 4 bases and 6 bases respectively, with 17 bases between them. CDR3 loop: CASSTSTRTLNEQFF. In nucleotides, the CDR3 is TGTGCCAGCAGCACCAGTACCCGGACCCTCAATGAGCAGTTCTTC. Full variable domain (missing parts from reference TRBV9 and TRBJ2-1): DSGVTQTPKHLITATGQRVTLRCSPRSGDLSVYWYQQSLDQGLQFLIQYYNGEERAKGNILERFSAQQFPDLHSELNLSSLELGDSALYFCASSTSTRTLNEQFFGPGTRLTVL.

This clonotype was recorded at least ten times. The rearrangement uses TRBV7-8 and TRBJ2-5, with 7 bases aligning to TRBD1. J gave up 3 bases and V 5 bases, and 6 bases lay outside the gene matches. The CDR3 runs 14 residues. Germline V gives CDR1 SGHVS, CDR2 FQNEAQ. The CDR3 spells CASSPPGQKETQYF. Here the CDR3 DNA reads TGTGCCAGCAGCCCACCGGGACAGAAAGAGACCCAGTACTTC.

This clonotype was counted many times. The J gene is TRBJ2-1, the V gene TRBV4-2; D might be TRBD2 (5 bases). Trimming stripped 0 bases from V and 9 bases from J, with 6 bases between. The CDR3 length is 12 residues. CDR1 and CDR2 from the germline V gene are LGHNA and YNFKEQ. The CDR3 protein is CASSQEGSEQFF. Written as DNA, the CDR3 is TGTGCCAGCAGCCAAGAAGGGAGTGAGCAGTTCTTC.

The V gene is TRBV7-3, the J gene TRBJ2-4; tentative D call: TRBD1 (7 bases). V lost 3 bases and J lost 5, with 17 bases in between. The CDR3 contains 16 residues. From germline, CDR1 is SGHTA and CDR2 FQGTGA. For the CDR3, the DNA is TGTGCCAGCAGCTTGGCAGGGGGGTTTGGAGAAAACATTCAGTACTTC. Amino acids: CASSLAGGFGENIQYF.

This clonotype was counted between two and nine times. The chain carries TRBV7-3 and TRBJ2-7, with TRBD2 as a possible D gene (5 bases). The V and J ends lost 0 bases and 7 bases respectively, with 13 bases between them. The CDR3 extends over 14 amino acids. Germline values: CDR1 SGHTA, CDR2 FQGTGA. CDR3 in amino acids: CASSLTGGYGEQYF. The CDR3 DNA reads as TGTGCCAGCAGCTTAACAGGCGGGTACGGTGAGCAGTACTTC.

The rearrangement uses TRBV5-1 and TRBJ2-1; 9 bases map to TRBD2. This CDR3 is built from 15 residues. V lost 4 bases, J lost 5 bases, and 7 bases stayed unmatched. The germline gives CDR1 SGHRS, CDR2 YFSETQ. As DNA, the CDR3 is TGCGCCAGCAGCATGGGTAGACTAGCGGACAATGAGCAGTTCTTC. Translating gives CASSMGRLADNEQFF.

This chain connects TRBV7-6 to TRBJ2-3; D gene unclear. Per the germline V gene, CDR1 is SGHVS and CDR2 is FNYEAQ. Trimming removed 0 bases from V and 1 base from J, with 2 bases in between. This CDR3 spans 13 amino acids. DNA of the CDR3: TGTGCCAGCAGCTTAGCCCGCACAGATACGCAGTATTTT. Protein product: CASSLARTDTQYF.

The V call is TRBV20-1, the J call TRBJ2-1; D may correspond to TRBD1 or TRBD2 (5 bases each). V shed 5 bases and J shed 0 bases, with 32 bases lying between them. This CDR3 comprises 21 residues. From germline, CDR1 is DFQATT and CDR2 SNEGSKA (reference sequence). The CDR3 region is CSAFLVGGQGEGLASYNEQFF. Written as DNA, the CDR3 is TGCAGTGCTTTTCTTGTTGGCGGGCAGGGAGAGGGTCTAGCCTCCTACAATGAGCAGTTCTTC.

This clonotype has more than one count but fewer than ten. V is TRBV25-1 and J is TRBJ2-7, with 7 bases aligning to TRBD1. CDR3 size: 15 residues. Per germline, CDR1 MGHDK and CDR2 SYGVNS. V was pared by 3 bases and J by 5 bases, with 10 bases of the junction left unmatched. The CDR3 loop reads CASSDPDRVYHEQYF. The CDR3 DNA is TGTGCCAGCAGTGACCCCGACAGGGTGTACCACGAGCAGTACTTC.

This clonotype appeared a few times. The chain is built from TRBV18 and TRBJ2-7; D uncertain. The CDR3 sequence is 14 residues long. CDR1 and CDR2 from the germline V gene are KGHSH and LQKENI. V lost 5 bases to trimming and J lost 3 bases, with 14 bases between them. The CDR3 spells CASSEAGPNYEQYF. The CDR3 region has the DNA TGTGCCAGCTCAGAGGCAGGCCCCAACTACGAGCAGTACTTC.

This clonotype was observed a handful of times. The J gene is TRBJ1-6, the V gene TRBV5-1, with 7 bases fitting TRBD1. The germline CDR1 and CDR2 sequences are SGHRS and YFSETQ. With 3 bases clipped from V and 4 bases from J, the junction kept 4 bases outside the gene matches. The CDR3 spans 15 residues. The CDR3 nucleotides read TGCGCCAGCAGCTCAGACAGGGCGTATAATTCACCCCTCCACTTT. Protein: CASSSDRAYNSPLHF.